One sample yielded the 24 T cell receptor beta chains listed below, sequenced in a study of T cells in Graves' hyperthyroidism and ophthalmopathy. Researchers amplified the TCR beta CDR3 regions from RNA transcripts. The study used the HTBI primer set for a first-round RT-PCR of the TCR CDR3. TCRdb passed the multiplex PCR reads through MiXCR, listing each CDR3 protein once. The repertoire includes fewer than 800,000 distinct CDR3 sequences, 16% of them detected once, and roughly 8% sits in the top ten. The sample was blood. These receptor sequences come from a man aged 18 to 35 with Graves' hyperthyroidism.

This clonotype came up a few times. V and J are TRBV20-1 and TRBJ2-7; TRBD1 or TRBD2 may be the D gene (5 bases each). The CDR3 covers 16 residues. The germline V and J ends were trimmed by 5 bases and 3 bases, with 23 bases remaining between them. The germline gives CDR1 DFQATT, CDR2 SNEGSKA (reference sequence). The CDR3 is CSARGGSLFTLYEQYF. The DNA of the CDR3 is TGCAGTGCTCGTGGGGGTTCACTCTTCACTCTCTACGAGCAGTACTTC.

The table lists this clonotype with many counts. The genes are TRBV2 and TRBJ2-1, with a tentative D call TRBD2 (6 bases). Germline-derived CDR1 and CDR2 are SNHLY and FYNNEI. This CDR3 is 17 amino acids long. V dropped 3 bases and J dropped 1 base, with 16 bases sitting between them. The CDR3 loop reads CASSDSPSGPSYNEQFF. The CDR3 DNA reads TGTGCCAGCAGTGATTCTCCCAGCGGGCCTTCCTACAATGAGCAGTTCTTC.

The chain recombines TRBV6-9 with TRBJ2-7, with 10 bases aligning to TRBD1. This CDR3 is built from 17 residues. J gave up 5 bases and V 3 bases, and 13 bases lay outside the gene matches. The germline V gene has CDR1 MNHGY and CDR2 SVAAGI. CDR3 loop: CASSYWGGDRGSHEQYF. CDR3 sequence (DNA): TGTGCCAGCAGTTACTGGGGTGGGGACAGGGGCTCACACGAGCAGTACTTC.

The V and J genes are TRBV7-6 and TRBJ2-7; D unresolved. Germline CDR1 and CDR2: SGHVS and FNYEAQ. The CDR3 is 13 residues long. Trimming took 5 bases from V and 3 from J, leaving 11 bases between them. The chain's CDR3 is CASSLFGSYEQYF. The CDR3 DNA reads as TGTGCCAGCAGCCTATTCGGCAGCTACGAGCAGTACTTC.

This chain's CDR3 is CSVEESRAFF. CDR3 DNA sequence: TGCAGCGTTGAAGAGTCTAGGGCTTTCTTT. The chain carries TRBV29-1 and TRBJ1-1; D remains ambiguous. CDR3 size: 10 residues. The germline CDR1 and CDR2 sequences are SQVTM and ANQGSEA. The germline V and J ends were trimmed by 0 bases and 11 bases, with 7 bases remaining between them.

The sample holds a few counts of this clonotype. V usage is TRBV28 and J usage is TRBJ2-7, with D perhaps TRBD1 or TRBD2 (5 bases each). With 7 bases removed from V and 5 bases from J, the gap between germline ends came to 18 bases. The CDR3 extends over 14 amino acids. Germline V CDR1 and CDR2: MDHEN, SYDVKM. CDR3 amino acids: CASTPRGAYHEQYF. In nucleotides, the CDR3 is TGTGCCAGCACTCCGCGAGGGGCATACCACGAGCAGTACTTC.

About this clonotype: This may be a read error: a much more frequent sequence differs by one nucleotide. This rearrangement joins TRBV20-1 to TRBJ2-1; no reliable D call. Per germline, CDR1 DFQATT and CDR2 SNEGSKA (reference sequence). The CDR3 sequence is 14 residues long. This CDR3 reads CSASAGLEHNEQLF. The CDR3 DNA reads TGCAGTGCTAGTGCCGGGTTGGAGCACAATGAGCAGCTCTTC.

The gene calls are TRBV4-1 and TRBJ1-5; D perhaps matches TRBD1 (6 bases). Germline assignment: CDR1 MGHRA and CDR2 YSYEKL. V lost 4 bases, J lost 3 bases, and 19 bases lay in between. The CDR3 runs 17 residues. CDR3 residues: CASSRRGGPSVNQPQHF. The DNA for the CDR3 is TGCGCCAGCAGCCGACGCGGGGGCCCCTCCGTCAATCAGCCCCAGCATTTT.

The genes are TRBV4-1 and TRBJ2-1, with 9 bases lining up with TRBD2. The CDR3 is 16 residues long. J lost 7 bases, V lost 0 bases, and 7 bases had no gene match. CDR1 and CDR2 from the germline V gene are MGHRA and YSYEKL. The chain's CDR3 is CASSQDLLSGSNEQFF. DNA for the CDR3: TGCGCCAGCAGCCAAGATCTTCTTAGCGGGAGTAATGAGCAGTTCTTC.

Regarding this clonotype: A much larger clone differs from this one at a single base, so this may be a read error. The genes are TRBV10-3 and TRBJ2-7; D gene ambiguous. The CDR3 is made up of 16 amino acids. The germline V gene has CDR1 ENHRY and CDR2 SYGVKD. CDR3 loop: CATSEADLVGIYEQYF. CDR3 coding DNA: TGTGCCACCAGTGAAGCAGACCTAGTAGGGATTTACGAGCAGTACTTC.

The genes are TRBV29-1 and TRBJ1-1; perhaps TRBD1 as D (5 bases). CDR3 size: 14 residues. Looked up from germline, CDR1 is SQVTM and CDR2 is ANQGSEA. The V end lost 1 base, the J end lost 4 bases, and 13 bases lay between the germline ends. Here the CDR3 DNA reads TGCAGCGTTGAAGTTGGGGGTGGAGGCACTGAAGCTTTCTTT. It specifies CSVEVGGGGTEAFF.

This clonotype was found many times. The gene calls are TRBV20-1 and TRBJ2-7; TRBD1 or TRBD2 may be the D gene (5 bases each). The V and J ends lost 3 bases and 6 bases respectively, with 27 bases between them. CDR3 length equals 17 residues. Germline V CDR1 and CDR2: DFQATT, SNEGSKA (reference sequence). The CDR3, as DNA: TGCAGTGCTAGGAGATCGGATACCGGGACCCAGAATGGCGAGCAGTACTTC. Protein product: CSARRSDTGTQNGEQYF.

This clonotype has a handful of counts. J is TRBJ1-2 and V is TRBV5-6; D is ambiguous. This CDR3 is built from 11 residues. V was shortened by 0 bases and J by 8 bases, with 5 bases between the two germline ends. CDR1 SGHDT and CDR2 YYEEEE come from the germline V gene. This CDR3 is CASSLAAGYTF. For the CDR3, the DNA is TGTGCCAGCAGCTTGGCCGCAGGCTACACCTTC.

The chain employs TRBV6-2 or TRBV6-3 and TRBJ2-5; D uncertain. Looked up from germline, CDR1 is MNHEY and CDR2 is SVGEGT. The CDR3 covers 16 residues. The ends were cut back, 0 bases at V and 3 bases at J, with 14 bases in the middle. CDR3 bases: TGTGCCAGCAGTTACTCTTTGGCGGAATGGAAAGAGACCCAGTACTTC. It is translated as CASSYSLAEWKETQYF.

V gene TRBV5-1 combines with J gene TRBJ1-6; no clear D gene. This CDR3 is 15 amino acids long. Trimming cost V 4 bases and J 6 bases, with 14 bases left between them. CDR1 and CDR2 from the germline V gene are SGHRS and YFSETQ. The CDR3 here is CASSPQTELNSPLHF. CDR3 coding DNA: TGCGCCAGCAGCCCCCAAACGGAACTTAATTCACCCCTCCACTTT.

This clonotype showed up many times. This rearrangement joins TRBV7-2 to TRBJ2-1; 10 bases line up with TRBD2. Germline lookup yields CDR1 SGHTA and CDR2 FQGNSA. The junction had 9 bases not matched to a gene; V was cut back by 4 bases and J by 9 bases. This CDR3 spans 15 amino acids. CDR3 region: CASSSPGTSVGEQFF. In DNA, the CDR3 is TGTGCCAGCAGCTCCCCCGGGACTAGCGTTGGTGAGCAGTTCTTC.

This clonotype came up many times. The J gene is TRBJ2-1, the V gene TRBV18, with 7 bases fitting TRBD1. V shed 6 bases and J 4 bases; nucleotides not matched to a gene: 15. This CDR3 has 17 residues. Germline V gives CDR1 KGHSH, CDR2 LQKENI. The CDR3: CASSPDRALTPYNEQFF. The CDR3 bases are TGTGCCAGCTCCCCCGACAGGGCCCTTACTCCATACAATGAGCAGTTCTTC.

This clonotype has ten or more counts. The chain uses TRBV5-1 and TRBJ2-5; D is possibly TRBD2 (5 bases). V was cut by 2 bases and J by 5 bases, with 25 bases left in between. The germline gives CDR1 SGHRS, CDR2 YFSETQ. The CDR3 has 18 amino acids. The chain's CDR3 is CASSFSPRTRGSLETQYF. The CDR3 DNA follows: TGCGCCAGCAGCTTCAGTCCACGGACCCGGGGTTCTTTGGAGACCCAGTACTTC.

A few counts support this clonotype. In DNA form, the CDR3 reads TGTGCCAGCAGTGGCTGGAGCCAGGGTTTTCCCTATGGCTACACCTTC. Translation: CASSGWSQGFPYGYTF. The J gene is TRBJ1-2, the V gene TRBV2; D may be TRBD1 (5 bases). This CDR3 has 16 residues. V was pared by 4 bases and J by 4 bases, with 19 bases between. Germline V gene lookup returns CDR1 SNHLY and CDR2 FYNNEI. Complete variable domain (other parts from reference TRBV2 and TRBJ1-2): EPEVTQTPSHQVTQMGQEVILRCVPISNHLYFYWYRQILGQKVEFLVSFYNNEISEKSEIFDDQFSVERPDGSNFTLKIRSTKLEDSAMYFCASSGWSQGFPYGYTFGSGTRLTVV.

There are many counts of this clonotype. V and J are TRBV6-1 and TRBJ2-7; D is possibly TRBD2 (6 bases). Trimming removed 6 bases from V and 1 base from J, with 19 bases in between. This CDR3 region has 16 residues. Germline CDR1 is MNHNS and CDR2 is SASEGT. This CDR3 reads CASSGHAGSGSYEQYF. CDR3 DNA sequence: TGTGCCAGCAGCGGACATGCCGGGAGTGGTTCCTACGAGCAGTACTTC.

There are many counts of this clonotype. The J gene is TRBJ2-3, the V gene TRBV2; 8 nucleotides agree with TRBD2. The germline CDR1 and CDR2 sequences are SNHLY and FYNNEI. The CDR3 consists of 18 residues. Trimming cost V 2 bases and J 3 bases; bases outside gene matches: 13. The CDR3 is CASSELGFWSGRTDTQYF. The CDR3 region has the DNA TGTGCCAGCAGTGAACTAGGCTTCTGGAGCGGGAGAACAGATACGCAGTATTTT.

This clonotype was seen a few times. The rearrangement uses TRBV28 and TRBJ1-4; D not certain. Germline CDR1 MDHEN, CDR2 SYDVKM. The length of the CDR3 is 14 residues. V lost 5 bases, J lost 2 bases, and 9 bases lay in between. The CDR3 sequence: CASSPGGTNEKLFF. In nucleotides, the CDR3 is TGTGCCAGCAGTCCGGGAGGGACTAATGAAAAACTGTTTTTT.

This clonotype was picked up a small number of times. The rearrangement joins TRBV7-2 to TRBJ1-5, with TRBD1 matching over 7 bases. V shed 6 bases and J 3 bases; nucleotides not matched to a gene: 2. Germline V CDR1 and CDR2: SGHTA, FQGNSA. CDR3 length: 13 residues. In nucleotides, the CDR3 is TGTGCCAGCAGAAGGGGGCCCAATCAGCCCCAGCATTTT. Its translation is CASRRGPNQPQHF.

The V call is TRBV9, the J call TRBJ1-1; D might be TRBD1 (6 bases). The germline CDR1 and CDR2 sequences are SGDLS and YYNGEE. This CDR3 comprises 13 residues. V lost 7 bases and J lost 2, with 12 bases in between. CDR3 sequence reads: CASGQNPNTEAFF. CDR3 nucleotide sequence: TGTGCCAGCGGACAGAATCCTAACACTGAAGCTTTCTTT.